A single sample is the source of the 24 T cell receptor beta chains below, sequenced in a study of T cells in localized non-small cell lung cancer. TCRdb's copy holds only in-frame clones and misses some; the assay was immunoSEQ multiplex PCR. In the table there are 65,000 to 80,000 clones, less than 85% of which are singletons. The sample in question was peripheral blood, obtained before any cancer treatment. The source of these receptors is a female donor at least 60 years old with stage I lung adenocarcinoma.

The chain recombines TRBV6-5 with TRBJ2-1; TRBD2 matches at 8 bases. Looked up from germline, CDR1 is MNHEY and CDR2 is SVGAGI. J was trimmed by 9 bases and V by 6 bases; bases with no gene match: 4. CDR3 size: 12 residues. CDR3 DNA sequence: TGTGCCAGCAGGCCTAGCGGGTTTGAGCAGTTCTTC. Protein: CASRPSGFEQFF.

The gene calls are TRBV28 and TRBJ1-1; D might be TRBD1 (5 bases). CDR1 and CDR2 (germline): MDHEN, SYDVKM. The CDR3 totals 14 residues. V gave up 5 bases and J gave up 2 bases, with 12 bases separating them. CDR3 in amino acids: CASSTRQINTEAFF. The CDR3 nucleotides are TGTGCCAGCAGTACCCGACAGATAAACACTGAAGCTTTCTTT.

V and J are TRBV4-2 and TRBJ2-5; 7 bases line up with TRBD2. CDR3 length: 14 amino acids. J gave up 11 bases and V 1 base, and 10 bases lay outside the gene matches. Germline V gene lookup returns CDR1 LGHNA and CDR2 YNFKEQ. Written as DNA, the CDR3 is TGTGCCAGCAGCCAAGTGTCTAGCGGTGGGGAGCAGTACTTC. As protein: CASSQVSSGGEQYF.

The chain has TRBV5-1 and TRBJ2-3, with D hard to call. The CDR3 loop spans 13 amino acids. Germline V gene sequence: CDR1 SGHRS, CDR2 YFSETQ. V dropped 0 bases and J dropped 5 bases, with 7 bases sitting between them. Here the CDR3 DNA reads TGCGCCAGCAGCTTGGTCCTCGGAGATACGCAGTATTTT. Translating gives CASSLVLGDTQYF.

The chain couples TRBV9 to TRBJ2-1; 10 bases agree with TRBD2. Germline CDR1 reads SGDLS; CDR2 reads YYNGEE. The CDR3 spans 15 residues. V shed 4 bases and J 9 bases; nucleotides not matched to a gene: 10. The CDR3 reads CASSPRERGGSEQFF. The DNA of the CDR3 is TGTGCCAGCAGCCCCAGGGAGCGGGGGGGATCTGAGCAGTTCTTC.

The rearrangement links TRBV4-2 to TRBJ2-7; 7 bases fit TRBD2. The CDR3 runs to 16 residues. Germline-derived CDR1 and CDR2 are LGHNA and YNFKEQ. Trimming cost V 2 bases and J 2 bases; bases outside gene matches: 9. CDR3 in amino acids: CASSQMGGGFAYEQYF. CDR3 sequence (DNA): TGTGCCAGCAGCCAAATGGGCGGGGGTTTCGCCTACGAGCAGTACTTC.

The genes are TRBV19 and TRBJ1-2, with a weak D call TRBD1 (6 bases). The V and J ends lost 5 bases and 8 bases respectively, with 24 bases between them. This CDR3 has 16 residues. The germline gives CDR1 LNHDA, CDR2 SQIVND (reference sequence). The CDR3 bases are TGTGCCAGTAGTGTCCCCGGGACAAATACTTTCCGGGGCTACACCTTC. This sequence encodes CASSVPGTNTFRGYTF.

The chain couples TRBV19 to TRBJ2-6; D is undetermined. V was shortened by 5 bases and J by 0 bases, with 17 bases between the two germline ends. The CDR3 runs 18 residues. Germline CDR1 is LNHDA and CDR2 is SQIVND (reference sequence). The CDR3 nucleotides read TGTGCCAGTAGTCGGGCCGTCCAGTGGCTCTCTGGGGCCAACGTCCTGACTTTC. Translating gives CASSRAVQWLSGANVLTF.

This clone showed up just once. The chain is built from TRBV10-3 and TRBJ1-3; D is uncertain. Trimming removed 10 bases from V and 0 bases from J, with 10 bases in between. CDR3 size: 13 residues. Germline V gene lookup returns CDR1 ENHRY and CDR2 SYGVKD. The CDR3 nucleotides read TGTGCCACTTCCCCCGTCTCTGGAAACACCATATATTTT. Amino acids: CATSPVSGNTIYF.

A note on this clone: This sequence may be a read error, since a much larger clone differs from it by one base. The rearrangement joins TRBV19 to TRBJ1-2; 7 nucleotides line up with TRBD1. CDR1 is LNHDA, CDR2 SQIVND, per germline (reference sequence). The CDR3 runs to 13 residues. CDR3 amino acids: CVSSIGTVPLYTF. The CDR3 nucleotides are TGTGTCAGTAGTATCGGGACAGTCCCACTCTACACCTTC. The variable domain in full, completed from reference TRBV19 and TRBJ1-2, reads DGGITQSPKYLFRKEGQNVTLSCEQNLNHDAMYWYRQDPGQGLRLIYYSQIVNDFQKGDIAEGYSVSREKKESFPLTVTSAQKNPTAFYLCVSSIGTVPLYTFGSGTRLTVV.

This clone came up a few times. V is TRBV6-6 and J is TRBJ1-5, with D possibly TRBD1 on 6 matching bases. The V and J ends lost 5 bases and 7 bases respectively, with 15 bases between them. CDR3 length: 14 residues. Germline V CDR1 and CDR2: MNHNY, SVGAGI (reference sequence). The CDR3 region is CASSTQGLQQPQHF. CDR3 coding DNA: TGTGCCAGCAGTACACAGGGACTTCAGCAGCCCCAGCATTTT.

This rearrangement joins TRBV5-8 to TRBJ2-1, with TRBD2 identical over 7 bases. V lost 4 bases and J lost 10; bases outside the gene matches: 14. Germline CDR1 is SGHTS and CDR2 is YDEGEE. The CDR3 is 15 residues long. The CDR3 here is CASSRMLAASKEQFF. In DNA form, the CDR3 reads TGTGCCAGCAGCCGGATGCTAGCGGCCTCCAAGGAGCAGTTCTTC. The full variable domain, with the rest looked up from reference TRBV5-8 and TRBJ2-1, is EAGVTQSPTHLIKTRGQQATLRCSPISGHTSVYWYQQALGLGLQFLLWYDEGEERNRGNFPPRFSGRQFPNYSSELNVNALELEDSALYLCASSRMLAASKEQFFGPGTRLTVL.

The CDR3 reads CASSGLGMGQETQYF. CDR3 sequence (DNA): TGTGCCAGCTCAGGGCTGGGGATGGGCCAAGAGACCCAGTACTTC. The chain uses TRBV18 and TRBJ2-5, with D unresolved. The V gene lost 5 bases and the J gene lost 1 base, with 14 bases spanning the gap. The germline gives CDR1 KGHSH, CDR2 LQKENI. The CDR3 contains 15 residues.

CDR3 amino acids: CASSFLGANRLGETQYF. CDR3 bases: TGTGCCAGCAGTTTCCTTGGCGCAAATCGCCTGGGAGAGACCCAGTACTTC. V gene TRBV27 combines with J gene TRBJ2-5; D unresolved. Trimming stripped 3 bases from V and 4 bases from J, with 21 bases between. Germline V gives CDR1 MNHEY, CDR2 SMNVEV (reference sequence). There are 17 residues in the CDR3.

The chain joins TRBV19 to TRBJ1-2, with unresolved D. The CDR3 is 15 amino acids. V lost 1 base to trimming and J lost 1 base, with 10 bases between them. CDR1 is LNHDA and CDR2 is SQIVND in the germline V gene (reference sequence). In DNA, the CDR3 is TGTGCCAGTAGTATAGTACCAGAAAGTAACTATGGCTACACCTTC. Its protein product is CASSIVPESNYGYTF.

This clone was counted a single time. This chain uses TRBV7-2 with TRBJ2-1, with D tentatively TRBD2 (5 bases). The germline V gene encodes CDR1 SGHTA and CDR2 FQGNSA. Trimming left V 2 bases short and J 6 bases short, with 14 bases between. CDR3 length: 15 amino acids. CDR3 loop: CASSLPGSLSNEQFF. CDR3 bases: TGTGCCAGCAGCTTACCGGGGTCACTCTCCAATGAGCAGTTCTTC.

The J gene is TRBJ1-1, the V gene TRBV9; possible D gene TRBD1, 6 bases. The germline V and J ends were trimmed by 4 bases and 3 bases, with 16 bases remaining between them. The V gene's germline CDR1 is SGDLS and CDR2 YYNGEE. The CDR3 consists of 15 residues. CDR3 in amino acids: CASSPLRGGDTEAFF. As DNA, the CDR3 is TGTGCCAGCAGCCCGCTGAGAGGGGGGGACACTGAAGCTTTCTTT.

The chain carries TRBV4-2 and TRBJ2-1; 10 bases line up with TRBD2. Trimming took 4 bases from V and 10 from J; bases not matched to a gene: 19. The length of the CDR3 is 18 residues. The germline V gene has CDR1 LGHNA and CDR2 YNFKEQ. CDR3 sequence (DNA): TGTGCCAGCAGCCCAGCGACTTCAGCGGGGGGGCCGTACCGGGAGCAGTTCTTC. As protein: CASSPATSAGGPYREQFF.

The rearrangement uses TRBV5-1 and TRBJ1-5, with 9 bases aligning to TRBD1. The CDR3 is 15 residues long. The germline V gene has CDR1 SGHRS and CDR2 YFSETQ. V lost 2 bases to trimming and J lost 5 bases; unmatched junction nucleotides: 5. The CDR3 sequence is CASSFTGGGDQPQHF. CDR3 coding DNA: TGCGCCAGCAGCTTCACAGGGGGCGGGGATCAGCCCCAGCATTTT.

This clone was detected a few times. This chain connects TRBV14 to TRBJ1-5; the D gene is possibly TRBD1 (5 bases). Per the germline V gene, CDR1 is SGHDN and CDR2 is FVKESK. The CDR3 has 18 amino acids. V dropped 0 bases and J dropped 5 bases, with 20 bases sitting between them. The CDR3 region has the DNA TGTGCCAGCAGCCAAGAGGTTCCGGGACCCTTTAGGTATCAGCCCCAGCATTTT. Translated, it gives CASSQEVPGPFRYQPQHF.

The J gene is TRBJ2-5, the V gene TRBV27; TRBD1 agrees at 9 bases. In germline, CDR1 is MNHEY, CDR2 SMNVEV (reference sequence). Trimming at V came to 5 bases and at J to 2 bases, leaving 3 bases not matched to a gene. The CDR3 spans 14 residues. CDR3 DNA sequence: TGTGCCAGCAGTATCGGACAGGGGCAAGAGACCCAGTACTTC. This translates into CASSIGQGQETQYF.

V gene TRBV11-2 combines with J gene TRBJ2-7, with TRBD2 matching 8 bases. The CDR3 is 17 amino acids. J was trimmed by 2 bases and V by 3 bases; bases with no gene match: 12. Germline V gene lookup returns CDR1 SGHAT and CDR2 FQNNGV. CDR3 residues: CASSLARGGTDAYEQYF. CDR3 nucleotides: TGTGCCAGCAGCTTGGCCCGCGGGGGGACGGACGCCTACGAGCAGTACTTC.

This chain uses TRBV7-8 with TRBJ1-2; D might be TRBD1 (5 bases). The CDR3 sequence is 15 residues long. Per germline, CDR1 SGHVS and CDR2 FQNEAQ. V dropped 5 bases and J dropped 1 base, with 14 bases sitting between them. DNA of the CDR3: TGTGCCAGCAGCGTTCAATCGACAGTTAACTATGGCTACACCTTC. It translates to CASSVQSTVNYGYTF.

The genes are TRBV5-1 and TRBJ2-3; TRBD2 agrees at 8 bases. This CDR3 has 16 residues. Germline V gene data show CDR1 as SGHRS and CDR2 as YFSETQ. The J segment lost 2 bases and the V segment lost 3 bases, leaving 8 bases of the junction unmatched. CDR3 amino acids: CASSSGGPGVTDTQYF. The CDR3 region has the DNA TGCGCCAGCAGCTCGGGGGGGCCGGGGGTCACAGATACGCAGTATTTT.